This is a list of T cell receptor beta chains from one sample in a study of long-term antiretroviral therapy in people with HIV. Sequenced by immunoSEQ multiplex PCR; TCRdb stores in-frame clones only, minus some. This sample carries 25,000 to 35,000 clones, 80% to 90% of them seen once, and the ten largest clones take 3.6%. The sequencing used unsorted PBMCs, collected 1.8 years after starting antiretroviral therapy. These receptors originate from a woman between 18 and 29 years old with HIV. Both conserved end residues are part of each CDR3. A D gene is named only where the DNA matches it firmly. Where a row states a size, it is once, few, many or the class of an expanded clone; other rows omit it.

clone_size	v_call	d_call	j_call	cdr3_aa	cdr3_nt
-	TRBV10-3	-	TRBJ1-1	CAISDEAPNTEAFF	TGTGCCATCAGTGATGAGGCCCCGAACACTGAAGCTTTCTTT
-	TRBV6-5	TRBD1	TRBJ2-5	CASSSHLDRGETQYF	TGTGCCAGCAGTTCTCATTTGGACAGGGGAGAGACCCAGTACTTC
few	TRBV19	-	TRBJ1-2	CASSRGQESNYGYTF	TGTGCCAGTAGTAGAGGGCAAGAATCTAACTATGGCTACACCTTC
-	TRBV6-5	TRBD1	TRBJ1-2	CASSYSTGANYGYTF	TGTGCCAGCAGTTACTCCACAGGGGCTAACTATGGCTACACCTTC
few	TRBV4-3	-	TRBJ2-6	CASSHGGAGGANVLTF	TGCGCCAGCAGCCATGGAGGGGCGGGGGGGGCCAACGTCCTGACTTTC
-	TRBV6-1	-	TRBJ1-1	CASLQGTGAFF	TGTGCCAGCCTTCAGGGTACCGGAGCTTTCTTT
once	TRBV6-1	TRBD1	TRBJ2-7	CASSELGQGPYEQYF	TGTGCCAGCAGTGAATTAGGACAGGGACCCTACGAGCAGTACTTC
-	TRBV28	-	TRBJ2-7	CASSLSGQPYEQYF	TGTGCCAGCAGTTTATCGGGCCAGCCCTACGAGCAGTACTTC
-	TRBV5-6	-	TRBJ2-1	CASSLGPTRMDEQFF	TGTGCCAGCAGCTTGGGTCCGACTAGAATGGATGAGCAGTTCTTC
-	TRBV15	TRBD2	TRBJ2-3	CATSRDNWRELPDTQYF	TGTGCCACCAGCAGAGATAACTGGCGGGAGTTACCAGATACGCAGTATTTT
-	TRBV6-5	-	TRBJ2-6	CASRLSGLGANVLTF	TGTGCCAGCAGGCTGTCAGGGCTGGGGGCCAACGTCCTGACTTTC
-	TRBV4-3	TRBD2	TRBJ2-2	CASSQGPLAGVTGELFF	TGCGCCAGCAGCCAGGGCCCACTAGCGGGAGTCACCGGGGAGCTGTTTTTT
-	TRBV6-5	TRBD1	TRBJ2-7	CASSIGTAIYEQYF	TGTGCCAGCAGTATAGGGACAGCTATCTACGAGCAGTACTTC
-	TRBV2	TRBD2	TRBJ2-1	CASSEARTSGKALGVF	TGTGCCAGCAGTGAAGCACGGACTAGCGGGAAGGCCCTAGGGGTCTTC
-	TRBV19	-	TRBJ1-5	CASSIMGVNQPQHF	TGTGCCAGTAGTATCATGGGTGTCAATCAGCCCCAGCATTTT
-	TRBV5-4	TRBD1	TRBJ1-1	CASSPGQGRGTEAFF	TGTGCCAGCAGCCCGGGACAGGGGAGGGGCACTGAAGCTTTCTTT
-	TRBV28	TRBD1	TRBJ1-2	CASSQNRGDYGLNYGYTF	TGTGCCAGCAGTCAAAACAGGGGTGATTACGGATTAAACTATGGCTACACCTTC
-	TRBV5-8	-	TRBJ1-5	CASSKAGNQPQHF	TGTGCCAGCAGCAAAGCGGGAAATCAGCCCCAGCATTTT
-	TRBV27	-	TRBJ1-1	CASSTRTGNTEAFF	TGTGCCAGCAGCACCCGGACGGGGAACACTGAAGCTTTCTTT
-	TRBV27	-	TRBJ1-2	CASSLSTGYGYTF	TGTGCCAGCAGTTTATCGACCGGCTATGGCTACACCTTC
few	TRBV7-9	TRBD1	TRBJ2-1	CASSSGTGIYNEQFF	TGTGCCAGCAGCTCCGGGACAGGGATCTACAATGAGCAGTTCTTC
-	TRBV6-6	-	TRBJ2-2	CASTGAGELFF	TGTGCCAGCACGGGTGCCGGGGAGCTGTTTTTT
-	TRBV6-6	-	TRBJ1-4	CASSYGGSNEKLFF	TGTGCCAGCAGTTACGGGGGTTCTAATGAAAAACTGTTTTTT
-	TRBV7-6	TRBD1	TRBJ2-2	CASSTRGQGSTGELFF	TGTGCCAGCAGCACTCGCGGACAGGGGTCCACCGGGGAGCTGTTTTTT
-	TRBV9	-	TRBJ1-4	CASSVERTGTGKLFF	TGTGCCAGCAGCGTAGAAAGGACCGGTACGGGAAAACTGTTTTTT
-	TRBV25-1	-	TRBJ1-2	CASSGPGRSYGYTF	TGTGCCAGCAGTGGCCCTGGGCGAAGCTATGGCTACACCTTC
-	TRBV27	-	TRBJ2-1	CASSLSNLAHEQFF	TGTGCCAGCAGTTTATCAAACCTAGCCCATGAGCAGTTCTTC
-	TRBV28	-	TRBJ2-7	CASSLSLPYEQYF	TGTGCCAGCAGTTTATCCCTCCCCTACGAGCAGTACTTC
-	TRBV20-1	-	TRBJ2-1	CSAVEDEQFF	TGCAGTGCTGTCGAGGATGAGCAGTTCTTC
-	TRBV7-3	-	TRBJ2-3	CASSTRDSYTQYF	TGTGCCAGCAGCACCAGGGACTCCTATACGCAGTATTTT
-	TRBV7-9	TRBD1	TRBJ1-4	CASSRQGAPNEKLFF	TGTGCCAGCAGCCGACAGGGGGCCCCTAATGAAAAACTGTTTTTT
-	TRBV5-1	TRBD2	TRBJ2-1	CASRLAGGYNEQFF	TGCGCCAGCAGATTAGCGGGGGGATACAATGAGCAGTTCTTC